Below, one TCR beta chain is given with its context. The table lists this clonotype with many counts. No antigen is known for it. The input lacks base qualities; no much larger clone sits a single base away. The study was a case-control design nested within a healthcare worker cohort in London, UK, with weekly nasopharyngeal swab PCR tests and blood sampling. Healthcare workers were enrolled in the week of the UK lockdown, from 23 to 31 March 2020, and were followed every week for up to roughly 16 weeks. Libraries were made using 5' RACE. The data were produced on a NextSeq 500. Unique molecular identifiers were attached to individual cDNA molecules in the TCR library protocol so that sequencing error and PCR bias could be corrected. TCR alpha and beta chains were both sequenced, and the abundances of alpha and beta sequences in each sample were closely correlated with each other. In the original analysis: V gene, J gene and CDR3 annotation of TCR sequences was performed with Decombinator V4. TCRs were defined as expanded if a significant change between any two time points was detected under a Poisson model with p below 0.0001. Abundances of TCRs were expressed as counts per million after normalisation to the total number of TCRs sequenced in each sample. MAIT TCRs were defined by TRAV1-2 paired with TRAJ12, TRAJ20 or TRAJ33, and iNKT TCRs by TRAV10 paired with TRAJ18. A search of VDJdb, accessed on 1 November 2021, was run for TCRs annotated to CMV, EBV and SARS-CoV-2, with TCRs annotated for multiple antigens excluded. TCRdb applied fastp at Q25 and MiXCR to the public reads, then kept only in-frame beta chains. Rows are unified per CDR3 protein, each entry keeping the most common DNA and genes. TCRdb's processing, not the study's, gives the V and J calls here. The sample data list tens of thousands of distinct CDR3 sequences, and approximately 7.1% of these were observed just once. The top ten clonotypes cover around 4.5% of the sample.

This specimen comes from a study of early T cells in non-severe SARS-CoV-2 infection (TCRdb year 2021). Concerning the study at large: Because TCR sequencing was done on bulk RNA from unsorted whole blood, the alpha and beta chains could not be paired. General findings and caveats noted by the study authors: VDJdb matching was skewed toward anti-spike CD8 responses and likely underestimated virus-specific expansions, missing private and CD4 specificities.

The V end loses 2 bases and the J end loses 8 bases, and a stretch of 6 bases separates them. The CDR3 sequence holds 12 residues, the cysteine and phenylalanine included. CDR3 DNA is the only sequence kept; it has 36 bases, read in frame from the first base. CDR1 and CDR2 are drawn from the germline V gene: LGHNA, YNFKEQ. The chain is assembled from TRBV4-2 and TRBJ2-2, with the D gene not clear enough to name. The source material was whole blood. The TCR was taken from an adult who was a healthcare worker with PCR-confirmed SARS-CoV-2 infection or an uninfected control (not recorded which). This receptor has the CDR3 CASSQPPGELFF. The nucleotides read TGTGCCAGCAGCCAACCCCCTGGGGAGCTGTTTTTT.